This T cell receptor beta chain comes out of a study of T cell responses to AZD1222 COVID-19 vaccine. The CDR3 is made up of 14 amino acids. Trimming removed 0 bases at V and 2 bases at J, with 8 bases between. Per the germline V gene, CDR1 is GTSNPN and CDR2 is SVGIG (reference sequence). About this clone itself: Its matching antigen is unknown.

Regarding the study as a whole: Baseline antibody screening turned up just a handful of seropositive AZD1222 recipients.

Profiling relied on immunoSEQ multiplex PCR, and the TCRdb table lists in-frame clones only, not all of them. Of about 140,000 clones listed, 90% are singletons. The gene calls are TRBV30 and TRBJ1-5; D unresolved. This clonotype was obtained from an adult who received the AZD1222 COVID-19 vaccine. The material sequenced was peripheral blood, taken 28 days after the second AZD1222 dose. In nucleotides, the CDR3 is TGTGCCTGGAGTGTACGGCAAGGCAATCAGCCCCAGCATTTT. It is translated as CAWSVRQGNQPQHF. Variable domain in full (rest from reference TRBV30 and TRBJ1-5): SQTIHQWPATLVQPVGSPLSLECTVEGTSNPNLYWYRQAAGRGLQLLFYSVGIGQISSEVPQNLSASRPQDRQFILSSKKLLLSDSGFYLCAWSVRQGNQPQHFGDGTRLSIL.